Below are 12 T cell receptor beta chains sequenced from a single sample in a study of PD-1 blockade in classical Hodgkin lymphoma. Every one of the patients relapsed after autologous stem cell transplantation (brentuximab vedotin exposure was variable). Assay used: immunoSEQ multiplex PCR; TCRdb lists only in-frame clones, some missing. The sample has around 39,000 clones, around 76% seen once. The specimen comprised peripheral blood mononuclear cells (PBMCs), sampled before the second cycle of nivolumab. These receptors came from a human donor with classical Hodgkin lymphoma.

CDR3 sequence: CASWDLRQRYTIYF. The CDR3 region has the DNA TGTGCCAGTTGGGACCTCCGACAGCGATACACCATATATTTT. This sequence joins TRBV6-5 and TRBJ1-3, with D maybe TRBD1 (5 bases). The V end was cut by 9 bases, the J end by 8 bases, with 20 bases between. The CDR3 has 14 residues. Germline-derived CDR1 and CDR2 are MNHEY and SVGAGI.

This chain uses TRBV4-3 with TRBJ2-1, with D perhaps TRBD1 (5 bases). V was trimmed by 2 bases and J by 10 bases, leaving 9 bases between them. The germline gives CDR1 LGHNA, CDR2 YSLEER. The CDR3 length is 12 residues. The CDR3 sequence: CASSQSQGEQFF. The CDR3 DNA reads as TGCGCCAGCAGCCAATCCCAGGGCGAGCAGTTCTTC.

This clone was seen only once. This rearrangement joins TRBV2 to TRBJ1-1; unclear D gene. V lost 3 bases to trimming and J lost 0 bases, with 5 bases between them. Germline V gene sequence: CDR1 SNHLY, CDR2 FYNNEI. CDR3 length: 13 amino acids. CDR3 residues: CASSDEVNTEAFF. The CDR3 DNA sequence: TGTGCCAGCAGTGATGAGGTGAACACTGAAGCTTTCTTT. The variable domain in full, with the rest retrieved from reference TRBV2 and TRBJ1-1, is EPEVTQTPSHQVTQMGQEVILRCVPISNHLYFYWYRQILGQKVEFLVSFYNNEISEKSEIFDDQFSVERPDGSNFTLKIRSTKLEDSAMYFCASSDEVNTEAFFGQGTRLTVV.

This clone is medium-sized in the sample. The chain joins TRBV19 to TRBJ2-3; 11 bases are a match to TRBD2. This CDR3 spans 15 amino acids. Germline CDR1 reads LNHDA; CDR2 reads SQIVND (reference sequence). The J segment lost 5 bases and the V segment lost 1 base, leaving 2 bases of the junction unmatched. In nucleotides, the CDR3 is TGTGCCAGTAGTATAGGACTAGCGGGGCAAGATACGCAGTATTTT. Protein: CASSIGLAGQDTQYF. The whole variable domain, filled in from reference TRBV19 and TRBJ2-3, reads DGGITQSPKYLFRKEGQNVTLSCEQNLNHDAMYWYRQDPGQGLRLIYYSQIVNDFQKGDIAEGYSVSREKKESFPLTVTSAQKNPTAFYLCASSIGLAGQDTQYFGPGTRLTVL.

A few counts support this clone. The chain uses TRBV27 and TRBJ2-2; D possibly corresponds to TRBD1 (5 bases). Per the germline V gene, CDR1 is MNHEY and CDR2 is SMNVEV (reference sequence). Trimming stripped 5 bases from V and 2 bases from J, with 9 bases between. There are 14 residues in the CDR3. The CDR3 coding sequence is TGTGCCAGCAGTCCCCGGACAAACACCGGGGAGCTGTTTTTT. Translated: CASSPRTNTGELFF.

CDR3 loop: CASSSPGQGASDTQYF. Here the CDR3 DNA reads TGTGCCAGCAGCTCACCGGGACAGGGGGCGTCGGATACGCAGTATTTT. The gene calls are TRBV7-6 and TRBJ2-3; 12 bases are shared with TRBD1. V was pared by 4 bases and J by 6 bases, with 8 bases of the junction left unmatched. The germline gives CDR1 SGHVS, CDR2 FNYEAQ. The CDR3 is 16 residues long.

As DNA, the CDR3 is TGTGCCAGCAGTGTAGATTCTGGACGACTGTTTTTT. Protein product: CASSVDSGRLFF. This sequence joins TRBV6-1 and TRBJ1-4, with D uncertain. The CDR3 length is 12 residues. With 4 bases removed from V and 13 bases from J, the gap between germline ends came to 13 bases. Germline CDR1 MNHNS, CDR2 SASEGT.

The chain has TRBV7-9 and TRBJ2-1; D is perhaps TRBD2 (5 bases). The germline V gene encodes CDR1 SEHNR and CDR2 FQNEAQ (reference sequence). The CDR3 sequence is 13 residues long. V dropped 7 bases and J dropped 9 bases, with 16 bases sitting between them. CDR3 DNA: TGTGCCAGCACCATTCGCATCGCGGGTGAGCAGTTCTTC. Translating it yields CASTIRIAGEQFF.

The rearrangement joins TRBV7-8 to TRBJ2-5; 11 nucleotides line up with TRBD2. J lost 3 bases, V lost 4 bases, and 1 base had no gene match. CDR3 size: 14 residues. From germline, CDR1 is SGHVS and CDR2 FQNEAQ. CDR3 nucleotides: TGTGCCAGCAGCTCGGGACTAGCGGAAGAGACCCAGTACTTC. Protein sequence: CASSSGLAEETQYF.

The chain combines TRBV10-3 with TRBJ1-2; 7 bases are shared with TRBD1. J was trimmed by 12 bases and V by 5 bases; bases with no gene match: 9. CDR1 is ENHRY and CDR2 is SYGVKD in the germline V gene. CDR3 length: 12 amino acids. The CDR3 loop is CAISNRQGGNTF. The CDR3 coding sequence is TGTGCCATCAGTAACCGACAGGGAGGGAACACCTTC.

The V call is TRBV6-5, the J call TRBJ2-7; a weak D match, TRBD2 (6 bases). Per the germline V gene, CDR1 is MNHEY and CDR2 is SVGAGI. The CDR3 has 13 residues. Between the trimmed V and J ends, which lost 2 bases and 5 bases, there was a span of 10 bases. The CDR3: CASSYPGTHEQYF. The CDR3 DNA sequence: TGTGCCAGCAGTTACCCAGGGACTCACGAGCAGTACTTC.

This clone showed up just a few times. The V and J genes are TRBV21-1 and TRBJ2-1; the DNA was not compared with TRBD1, the D call given in the table. TRBV21-1 is reported as a pseudogene. There are 17 residues in the CDR3. This CDR3 is CASSKGEVADQGNEQFF. The CDR3 nucleotides are TGTGCCAGCAGCAAAGGAGAGGTGGCCGACCAGGGCAATGAGCAGTTCTTC.